This TCR beta chain comes out of a study of neoadjuvant nivolumab and ipilimumab in lung cancer. The method was immunoSEQ multiplex PCR; TCRdb's version includes in-frame clones alone and lacks a portion of them. The sample records nearly 7,500 clones, more than 80% being singletons. Unmatched junction bases numbered 5, after V lost 4 bases and J lost 8 bases. Germline lookup yields CDR1 SGDLS and CDR2 YYNGEE. This CDR3 contains 12 residues. This chain joins TRBV9 and TRBJ1-2; TRBD1 agrees at 7 bases. The sequenced sample was tumor tissue, obtained after neoadjuvant nivolumab, alone or with ipilimumab, at or shortly before surgery. The receptor comes from an adult with non-small cell lung cancer. The CDR3 coding sequence is TGTGCCAGCAGCACTCACAGGGGCGGCTACACCTTC. Its translation: CASSTHRGGYTF.